This T cell receptor beta chain stems from a study of neurological immune-mediated disorders. TCRdb used MiXCR to reprocess the 5' RACE reads, holding one entry per CDR3 protein. The profile shows 65,000 to 90,000 distinct CDR3 sequences, 5% to 5.5% of them singletons. This clonotype showed up many times. Antigen: not known. Unsorted libraries were derived from 2 million PBMCs stored at -80 C. Study-level findings and limits: Multiple sclerosis was found to have the least TCR clonal expansion, below healthy controls, and HTLV-1-associated myelopathy the most. Grouping of repertoires by phylogeny put those of 18 of 34 multiple sclerosis patients into a single related-CDR3 cluster, a possible signature. There were no CDR3 amino acid sequences shared by expanded clones across subjects, a result suggesting private repertoires in all groups.

CDR3 length equals 14 residues. Trimming took off 5 bases at V and 2 bases at J, with 12 bases between the two ends. Germline V lookup: CDR1 LGHDT, CDR2 YNNKEL (reference sequence). Sequenced: PBMCs. The chain couples TRBV3-1 to TRBJ1-2; D is perhaps TRBD1 (5 bases). This TCR was recovered from a woman aged 25 to 45 with multiple sclerosis. DNA of the CDR3: TGTGCCAGCAGCTTCGGGGGGTCGAACTATGGCTACACCTTC. Amino acid sequence: CASSFGGSNYGYTF.